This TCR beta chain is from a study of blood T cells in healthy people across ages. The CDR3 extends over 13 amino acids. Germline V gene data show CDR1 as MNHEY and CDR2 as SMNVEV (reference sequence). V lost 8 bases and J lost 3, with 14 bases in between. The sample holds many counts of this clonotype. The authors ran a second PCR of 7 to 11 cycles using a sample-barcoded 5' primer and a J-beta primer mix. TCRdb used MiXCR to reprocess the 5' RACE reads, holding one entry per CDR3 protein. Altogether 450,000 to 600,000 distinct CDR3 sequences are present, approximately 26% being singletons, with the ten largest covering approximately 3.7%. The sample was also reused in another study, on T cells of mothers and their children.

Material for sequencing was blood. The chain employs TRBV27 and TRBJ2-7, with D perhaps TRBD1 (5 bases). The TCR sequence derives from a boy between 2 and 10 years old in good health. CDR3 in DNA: TGTGCCAGCGCTCGAGACAGTTTCTACGAGCAGTACTTC. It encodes CASARDSFYEQYF.